These T cell receptor beta chains were read from a single sample in a study of CD8+CD57+ T cells in acquired aplastic anemia. Each CDR3 protein is one row after TCRdb ran MiXCR on the reads. The data show about 160,000 distinct CDR3 sequences, 70% to 80% seen once. Material: sorted CD4+, CD8+, or CD8+CD57+ T cells (not recorded which) from PBMCs. The source of these receptors is a human donor with aplastic anemia. Each CDR3 is given with its conserved first and last residue. The order of the fields is clone size, V gene, J gene, CDR3 length, D gene, CDR3 protein, CDR3 DNA. The D gene is left open where the match is weak. Part of the rows lack a size; the others show once, few, many or a class for expanded clones.

>few|TRBV24-1|TRBJ2-2|17|TRBD1
CAISLQGPDSKMGELFF
TGTGCCATCAGCTTACAGGGGCCCGATTCCAAGATGGGGGAGCTGTTTTTT
>NA|TRBV7-9|TRBJ2-2|16|NA
CASSPIGGENTGELFF
TGTGCCAGCAGTCCTATTGGGGGTGAGAACACCGGGGAGCTGTTTTTT
>NA|TRBV19|TRBJ1-1|18|NA
CASSIGGPLRSGGTEAFF
TGTGCCAGTAGTATTGGGGGTCCTTTGAGAAGCGGCGGGACTGAAGCTTTCTTT
>NA|TRBV7-9|TRBJ1-1|11|NA
CASSSPYEAFF
TGTGCCAGCAGTTCTCCCTATGAAGCTTTCTTT
>NA|TRBV6-6|TRBJ1-6|13|NA
CASSRQTVLPLHF
TGTGCCAGCAGTCGACAGACTGTGTTACCCCTCCACTTT
>NA|TRBV25-1|TRBJ2-7|15|NA
CASSDRAISPYEQYF
TGTGCCAGCAGTGACAGGGCAATCAGCCCCTACGAGCAGTACTTC
>NA|TRBV6-2/TRBV6-3|TRBJ1-1|13|NA
CASSLTRHTEAFF
TGTGCCAGCAGCCTAACAAGGCACACTGAAGCTTTCTTT
>NA|TRBV10-3|TRBJ2-3|17|TRBD1
CAINAAHSGQVTDTQYF
TGTGCCATCAATGCGGCGCATTCGGGACAGGTCACAGATACGCAGTATTTT
>NA|TRBV4-1|TRBJ2-1|15|NA
CASSQVGRLAGEQFF
TGCGCCAGCAGCCAAGTCGGTCGTCTAGCTGGTGAGCAGTTCTTC
>NA|TRBV29-1|TRBJ1-1|14|NA
CSVTLRAMNTEAFF
TGCAGCGTCACTCTTAGGGCGATGAACACTGAAGCTTTCTTT
>NA|TRBV9|TRBJ1-2|14|TRBD1
CASSSPTGNYGYTF
TGTGCCAGCAGCTCGCCGACAGGGAACTATGGCTACACCTTC
>NA|TRBV10-2|TRBJ2-1|11|NA
CASRLSNEQFF
TGCGCCAGCCGTCTGAGCAATGAGCAGTTCTTC
>NA|TRBV5-1|TRBJ2-5|12|NA
CASTLNQETQYF
TGCGCCAGCACCCTGAACCAAGAGACCCAGTACTTC
>NA|TRBV18|TRBJ1-1|14|TRBD1
CASSPKTGDTEAFF
TGTGCCAGCTCACCAAAGACAGGGGACACTGAGGCTTTCTTT
>NA|TRBV7-6|TRBJ2-7|14|TRBD2
CASSPGTSFNEQYF
TGTGCCAGCAGCCCCGGGACTAGCTTCAACGAGCAGTACTTC
>NA|TRBV12-3/TRBV12-4|TRBJ1-2|14|NA
CASSPDRKHYGYTF
TGTGCCAGCAGCCCTGACAGAAAACACTATGGCTACACCTTC
>NA|TRBV9|TRBJ1-3|15|TRBD1
CASSEQGAVGNTIYF
TGTGCCAGCAGCGAACAGGGGGCGGTTGGAAACACCATATATTTT
>NA|TRBV10-3|TRBJ2-2|14|NA
CASSENRVTGELFF
TGTGCCAGCAGTGAAAACAGGGTTACCGGGGAGCTGTTTTTT
>many|TRBV27|TRBJ2-7|14|NA
CASSFPGTPYEQYF
TGTGCCAGCAGTTTCCCTGGGACTCCTTACGAGCAGTACTTC
>NA|TRBV5-4|TRBJ2-2|15|NA
CASSFDGRNTGELFF
TGTGCCAGCAGCTTTGACGGGAGGAACACCGGGGAGCTGTTTTTT
>NA|TRBV6-4|TRBJ2-7|13|NA
CASSGRSSYEQYF
TGTGCCAGCAGTGGGCGCAGCTCCTACGAGCAGTACTTC
>NA|TRBV20-1|TRBJ2-1|15|TRBD1
CSARDRKGAPNEQFF
TGCAGTGCTAGAGATCGCAAGGGGGCCCCCAATGAGCAGTTCTTC
>NA|TRBV29-1|TRBJ2-3|15|TRBD2
CSVERGGGLTDTQYF
TGCAGCGTTGAACGGGGCGGGGGGCTCACAGATACGCAGTATTTT
>NA|TRBV2|TRBJ2-1|14|NA
CASGGGSFYNEQFF
TGTGCCAGTGGGGGCGGGAGTTTCTACAATGAGCAGTTCTTC
>NA|TRBV29-1|TRBJ2-5|12|TRBD1
CSVGDRRETQYF
TGCAGCGTTGGGGACAGGAGGGAGACCCAGTACTTC
>many|TRBV11-2|TRBJ2-7|15|NA
CASSLVPAGGYEQYF
TGTGCCAGCAGCTTGGTGCCGGCTGGGGGATACGAGCAGTACTTC
>few|TRBV19|TRBJ1-1|15|TRBD1
CASSMGRGRGTEAFF
TGTGCCAGTAGTATGGGCAGGGGGCGAGGCACTGAAGCTTTCTTT
>NA|TRBV2|TRBJ2-3|15|NA
CASSGQRVGTDTQYF
TGTGCCAGCAGTGGCCAGCGGGTGGGCACAGATACGCAGTATTTT
>NA|TRBV15|TRBJ2-5|16|TRBD2
CATSRERLAGGETQYF
TGTGCCACCAGCAGAGAGAGGCTAGCGGGAGGAGAGACCCAGTACTTC
>few|TRBV7-3|TRBJ2-7|13|NA
CASSPVAGREQYF
TGTGCCAGCAGCCCAGTAGCCGGTCGCGAGCAGTACTTC
>NA|TRBV6-4|TRBJ2-7|15|TRBD2
CASSVERGASYEQYF
TGTGCCAGCAGTGTTGAGCGGGGGGCATCCTACGAGCAGTACTTC
>NA|TRBV5-1|TRBJ2-7|18|NA
CASSLAPPGIDRAYEQYF
TGCGCCAGCAGCTTGGCCCCGCCGGGGATCGACAGAGCCTACGAGCAGTACTTC
>once|TRBV25-1|TRBJ1-3|10|NA
CASSENTIYF
TGTGCCAGCAGTGAAAACACCATATATTTT
>NA|TRBV9|TRBJ2-7|13|NA
CASSVDEAYEQYF
TGTGCCAGCAGCGTAGACGAGGCCTACGAGCAGTACTTC
>NA|TRBV9|TRBJ2-1|13|NA
CASSVDSYNEQFF
TGTGCCAGCAGCGTAGATTCCTACAATGAGCAGTTCTTC
>few|TRBV10-3|TRBJ1-1|12|NA
CAISLRNTEAFF
TGTGCCATCAGCTTGCGGAACACTGAAGCTTTCTTT
>NA|TRBV9|TRBJ2-6|15|TRBD2
CASSEGLAGGNVLTF
TGTGCCAGCAGCGAAGGACTAGCGGGGGGCAACGTCCTGACTTTC
>NA|TRBV10-2|TRBJ1-5|14|NA
CASSKDSRNQPQHF
TGCGCCAGCAGTAAAGATTCACGCAATCAGCCCCAGCATTTT
>few|TRBV9|TRBJ1-6|15|TRBD1
CASSEGTGSNSPLHF
TGTGCCAGCAGCGAGGGGACAGGTAGTAATTCACCCCTCCACTTT
>few|TRBV10-2|TRBJ2-3|15|NA
CASSESSYRADTQYF
TGCGCCAGCAGTGAGTCAAGCTATCGTGCCGATACGCAGTATTTT
>NA|TRBV7-9|TRBJ2-7|13|NA
CATDPRGTYEQYF
TGTGCCACAGATCCTCGGGGTACCTACGAGCAGTACTTC
>NA|TRBV7-9|TRBJ2-1|13|NA
CASSGRSYNEQFF
TGTGCCAGCAGTGGCAGATCCTACAATGAGCAGTTCTTC
>NA|TRBV7-8|TRBJ2-7|17|NA
CASSLLGSKGPSYGQYF
TGTGCCAGCAGCTTATTGGGGTCGAAGGGACCCTCCTACGGGCAGTACTTC
>few|TRBV5-1|TRBJ2-7|15|TRBD1
CASSGQGRTHYEQYF
TGCGCCAGTAGTGGACAGGGGCGCACCCACTACGAGCAGTACTTC